A selection of T cell receptor beta chains follows, all from one sample in a study of blood T cell repertoires in COVID-19. Clones were sequenced by immunoSEQ multiplex PCR, and TCRdb holds only the in-frame ones, with some missing. There are 120,000 to 150,000 clones in the sample; more than 75% occur only once, and over 4% lies in the top ten. The sample consisted of peripheral blood. The receptors shown here come from a woman between 45 and 65 years old with acute or convalescent COVID-19. Both conserved end residues are part of each CDR3.

length	V	J	CDR3
12	TRBV27	TRBJ2-7	CASSLDRVREYF
16	TRBV5-1	TRBJ1-2	CASRTGFESPNYGYTF
16	TRBV18	TRBJ2-3	CASSPPYDRVTDTQYF
15	TRBV7-2	TRBJ1-1	CASSLGAAMNTEAFF
16	TRBV27	TRBJ2-1	CASSNLPGQGIREQFF
16	TRBV7-6	TRBJ1-6	CASSLGVGTNNSPLHF
16	TRBV7-2	TRBJ2-1	CASNGASGSLGNEQFF
13	TRBV28	TRBJ1-2	CASTTTGFYGYTF
16	TRBV7-2	TRBJ1-6	CASSFLGGGNNSPLHF
13	TRBV29-1	TRBJ1-2	CSVLTGVEYGYTF
14	TRBV7-2	TRBJ2-1	CASSLGIDRDEQFF
14	TRBV9	TRBJ2-7	CASSVEGRGYEQYF
16	TRBV18	TRBJ1-3	CASCQDSNPSGNTIYF
15	TRBV7-2	TRBJ2-1	CASSLETGARGEQFF
17	TRBV19	TRBJ1-5	CASSDFSGIISNQPQHF
14	TRBV7-9	TRBJ2-5	CASNFGLERETQYF
15	TRBV5-6	TRBJ2-1	CASSSGTSVYNEQFF
16	TRBV12-5	TRBJ2-1	CASGRGGMGSYNEQFF
15	TRBV7-2	TRBJ1-2	CASAEGGQGNYGYTF
13	TRBV6-1	TRBJ2-7	CASSERRAYEQYF
14	TRBV15	TRBJ1-6	CATSRQGRESPLHF
11	TRBV20-1	TRBJ1-1	CSADSNTEAFF
17	TRBV7-3	TRBJ2-1	CASSLSGLAGTYNEQFF
14	TRBV9	TRBJ1-1	CASSEDSMNTEAFF
16	TRBV18	TRBJ1-4	CASSPPAGGTNEKLFF
15	TRBV6-5	TRBJ2-6	CASSYEGAGANVLTF
13	TRBV2	TRBJ1-1	CASFFAERTEAFF
17	TRBV18	TRBJ2-7	CASSPRISGTVPEEQYF
14	TRBV5-1	TRBJ1-5	CASSSGTEGQPQHF
18	TRBV5-1	TRBJ2-6	CASSFQTGGGSGANVLTF
14	TRBV6-5	TRBJ1-5	CASSYWQGDQPQHF
15	TRBV6-2/TRBV6-3	TRBJ2-7	CASRPRAGTNYEQYF
17	TRBV7-9	TRBJ1-1	CASSLGLPGQANTEAFF
13	TRBV28	TRBJ1-2	CASSRGGRDGYTF
13	TRBV18	TRBJ2-7	CASSGDLPYEQYF
18	TRBV7-9	TRBJ2-1	CASRWGGGRGGQKNEQFF
14	TRBV18	TRBJ1-1	CASSLGHKNTEAFF
13	TRBV10-3	TRBJ1-1	CASTFQENTEAFF
13	TRBV6-6	TRBJ2-3	CASRATVPDTQYF
15	TRBV6-5	TRBJ1-3	CASSLGGSSGNTIYF
17	TRBV6-2/TRBV6-3	TRBJ2-3	CASSPTPTSGYTDTQYF
19	TRBV19	TRBJ1-5	CASSIRRQGYFDSNQPQHF
14	TRBV7-2	TRBJ1-2	CASSLATAALGYTF
16	TRBV11-2	TRBJ2-5	CASSLLGRGGLETQYF
19	TRBV19	TRBJ2-3	CASSIMARLAGSSTDTQYF
16	TRBV18	TRBJ1-1	CASSPTAGGKYTEAFF
17	TRBV5-1	TRBJ1-1	CASSLSQGYTSNTEAFF
16	TRBV10-3	TRBJ2-7	CAISPGQGYASYEQYF
13	TRBV2	TRBJ2-2	CASSVRRAGELFF
13	TRBV9	TRBJ2-2	CASSDKNTGELFF
12	TRBV12-3/TRBV12-4	TRBJ1-1	CASSPGGTEAFF
12	TRBV28	TRBJ1-5	CASRRGGQPQHF
12	TRBV7-9	TRBJ1-1	CASSRQGERAFF
14	TRBV7-3	TRBJ2-3	CASSLGAVTDTQYF
15	TRBV4-3	TRBJ1-1	CASSQDSGMNTEAFF
13	TRBV18	TRBJ1-2	CASSMDRAYGYTF
13	TRBV30	TRBJ1-5	CAWSMGWGEPQHF
15	TRBV5-4	TRBJ1-2	CASSLLQGTDYGYTF